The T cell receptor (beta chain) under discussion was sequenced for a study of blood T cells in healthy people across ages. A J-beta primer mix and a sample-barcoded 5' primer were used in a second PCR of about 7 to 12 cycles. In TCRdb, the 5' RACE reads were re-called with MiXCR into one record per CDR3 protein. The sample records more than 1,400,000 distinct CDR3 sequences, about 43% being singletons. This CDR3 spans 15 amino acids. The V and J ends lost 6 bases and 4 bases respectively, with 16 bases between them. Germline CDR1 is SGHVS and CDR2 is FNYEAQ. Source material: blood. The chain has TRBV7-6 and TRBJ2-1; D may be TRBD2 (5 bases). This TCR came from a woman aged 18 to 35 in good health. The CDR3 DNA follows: TGTGCCAGCAGTCCCGCCGGACTGTTTTACAATGAGCAGTTCTTC. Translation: CASSPAGLFYNEQFF.